The next 14 T cell receptor beta chains were all read from a single sample in a study of identical twins. One entry per CDR3 protein results from TCRdb running MiXCR on the 5' RACE reads. The sample contains over 550,000 distinct CDR3 sequences, 7.1% of which appear only once. The sample was also reused in another study, on yellow fever vaccine responses in identical twins.

The specimen was PBMCs. These receptors all stem from a young woman in good health.

This clonotype was picked up many times. The chain has TRBV20-1 and TRBJ2-5; no clear D. Germline lookup yields CDR1 DFQATT and CDR2 SNEGSKA (reference sequence). Deletions cut 1 base from V and 4 bases from J, with 4 bases between. CDR3 length equals 11 residues. CDR3 nucleotides: TGCAGTGCTAGAGGGAGAGAGACCCAGTACTTC. Amino acids: CSARGRETQYF.

This clonotype was observed a handful of times. V and J are TRBV28 and TRBJ1-2; D may be TRBD1 (5 bases). Germline V gene sequence: CDR1 MDHEN, CDR2 SYDVKM. Trimming shortened V by 5 bases and J by 6 bases, and 25 bases separated the two germline ends. The CDR3 extends over 17 amino acids. DNA of the CDR3: TGTGCCAGCAGTCCGTTCACCGCCGGGACCGTGACAGATGGCTACACCTTC. Protein: CASSPFTAGTVTDGYTF.

This clonotype appeared many times. The chain employs TRBV15 and TRBJ1-4; D might be TRBD1 (5 bases). This CDR3 is 15 amino acids long. V shed 0 bases and J shed 3 bases, with 8 bases lying between them. Looked up from germline, CDR1 is LNHNV and CDR2 is YYDKDF (reference sequence). The CDR3 loop is CATSRDGGSNEKLFF. The CDR3 coding sequence is TGTGCCACCAGCAGAGATGGGGGGTCTAATGAAAAACTGTTTTTT.

This clonotype has ten or more counts. The chain is built from TRBV5-1 and TRBJ2-2, with D tentatively TRBD1 or TRBD2 (6 bases each). V gave up 4 bases and J gave up 0 bases, with 13 bases separating them. CDR3 length: 16 amino acids. The V gene's germline CDR1 is SGHRS and CDR2 YFSETQ. The CDR3 spells CASSLRGDANTGELFF. The DNA for the CDR3 is TGCGCCAGCAGCCTTAGGGGGGACGCGAACACCGGGGAGCTGTTTTTT.

This clonotype came up many times. This rearrangement joins TRBV29-1 to TRBJ2-7; weak D call: TRBD1 (5 bases). Trimming shortened V by 4 bases and J by 2 bases, and 12 bases separated the two germline ends. The CDR3 has 13 amino acids. Germline values: CDR1 SQVTM, CDR2 ANQGSEA. This CDR3 reads CSVGAGLPYEQYF. The CDR3 nucleotides are TGCAGCGTTGGGGCAGGGTTGCCCTACGAGCAGTACTTC.

This clonotype was picked up a small number of times. CDR3 nucleotide sequence: TGTGCCAGCAGCTACAAGGCGCGTGGGGAAGAGACCCAGTACTTC. Its protein product is CASSYKARGEETQYF. The gene calls are TRBV7-9 and TRBJ2-5; D is undetermined. Per germline, CDR1 SEHNR and CDR2 FQNEAQ (reference sequence). The CDR3 spans 15 residues. V lost 4 bases and J 3 bases, leaving 15 bases between the germline ends. The full variable domain, completed using reference TRBV7-9 and TRBJ2-5, is DTGVSQNPRHKITKRGQNVTFRCDPISEHNRLYWYRQTLGQGPEFLTYFQNEAQLEKSRLLSDRFSAERPKGSFSTLEIQRTEQGDSAMYLCASSYKARGEETQYFGPGTRLLVL.

In regard to this clonotype: A much larger clone sits a single nucleotide away, making a read error possible. The chain is built from TRBV10-2 and TRBJ1-1; 7 bases are a match to TRBD1. The CDR3 loop spans 16 amino acids. Germline V gives CDR1 WSHSY, CDR2 SAAADI. CDR3 sequence (DNA): TGCGCCAGCAGTGATGGAGGGGGACAGTCCCACACTGAAGCTCTCTTT. It is translated as CASSDGGGQSHTEALF.

The chain couples TRBV5-1 to TRBJ2-7; 16 bases are shared with TRBD2. Looked up from germline, CDR1 is SGHRS and CDR2 is YFSETQ. This CDR3 comprises 17 residues. V lost 4 bases to trimming and J lost 1 base; unmatched junction nucleotides: 5. CDR3 in DNA: TGCGCCAGCAGCGCAGGGACTAGCGGGAGGGTATCCTACGAGCAGTACTTC. This translates into CASSAGTSGRVSYEQYF.

This clonotype was seen ten or more times. V and J are TRBV5-1 and TRBJ1-2, with 7 bases fitting TRBD1. The germline gives CDR1 SGHRS, CDR2 YFSETQ. J lost 0 bases, V lost 4 bases, and 12 bases had no gene match. The CDR3 is 17 amino acids. CDR3 DNA: TGCGCCAGCAGCCCGGGGACAGCGTGGGTCTCTAACTATGGCTACACCTTC. This codes for CASSPGTAWVSNYGYTF. The variable domain in full, with the rest retrieved from reference TRBV5-1 and TRBJ1-2, is KAGVTQTPRYLIKTRGQQVTLSCSPISGHRSVSWYQQTPGQGLQFLFEYFSETQRNKGNFPGRFSGRQFSNSRSEMNVSTLELGDSALYLCASSPGTAWVSNYGYTFGSGTRLTVV.

The chain employs TRBV5-1 and TRBJ2-5; TRBD1 aligns across 7 bases. The V gene end was trimmed by 0 bases and the J gene end by 0 bases; junction bases not matched to a gene: 5. The CDR3 consists of 16 residues. Germline CDR1 SGHRS, CDR2 YFSETQ. The CDR3 DNA reads as TGCGCCAGCAGCTTGGAGAGGGGGCTGTACCAAGAGACCCAGTACTTC. Translation: CASSLERGLYQETQYF. The whole variable domain, remainder taken from reference TRBV5-1 and TRBJ2-5, is KAGVTQTPRYLIKTRGQQVTLSCSPISGHRSVSWYQQTPGQGLQFLFEYFSETQRNKGNFPGRFSGRQFSNSRSEMNVSTLELGDSALYLCASSLERGLYQETQYFGPGTRLLVL.

This clonotype was picked up many times. The chain has TRBV5-1 and TRBJ2-3; 14 bases are a match to TRBD2. Germline CDR1 is SGHRS and CDR2 is YFSETQ. The CDR3 sequence is 17 residues long. V gave up 4 bases and J gave up 3 bases; unmatched junction bases: 7. The CDR3 bases are TGCGCCAGCAGCCGAAGACTAGCGGGGGGGACGACAGATACGCAGTATTTT. As protein: CASSRRLAGGTTDTQYF.

The chain has TRBV5-1 and TRBJ2-7, with 7 bases identical to TRBD1. There are 14 residues in the CDR3. Losses at the gene ends were 3 bases for V and 4 bases for J; bases not matched to a gene: 7. Per the germline V gene, CDR1 is SGHRS and CDR2 is YFSETQ. The CDR3 bases are TGCGCCAGCAGCTCTCAGGGGGAAGGATACGAGCAGTACGTC. Its protein product is CASSSQGEGYEQYV.

The chain links TRBV29-1 to TRBJ2-1; a possible D gene is TRBD1 (6 bases). The CDR3 totals 14 residues. Germline V gene sequence: CDR1 SQVTM, CDR2 ANQGSEA. V was clipped by 7 bases and J by 7 bases, with 20 bases between them. This CDR3 is CSARWTARGNEQFF. The CDR3 DNA reads as TGCAGCGCTAGGTGGACGGCTAGGGGGAATGAGCAGTTCTTC.

The chain is built from TRBV20-1 and TRBJ2-2; tentatively, D is TRBD2 (5 bases). The CDR3 runs 14 residues. Trimming stripped 2 bases from V and 0 bases from J, with 7 bases between. Germline CDR1 reads DFQATT; CDR2 reads SNEGSKA (reference sequence). In DNA form, the CDR3 reads TGCAGTGCTAGACGGGGTACGAACACCGGGGAGCTGTTTTTT. This encodes CSARRGTNTGELFF.